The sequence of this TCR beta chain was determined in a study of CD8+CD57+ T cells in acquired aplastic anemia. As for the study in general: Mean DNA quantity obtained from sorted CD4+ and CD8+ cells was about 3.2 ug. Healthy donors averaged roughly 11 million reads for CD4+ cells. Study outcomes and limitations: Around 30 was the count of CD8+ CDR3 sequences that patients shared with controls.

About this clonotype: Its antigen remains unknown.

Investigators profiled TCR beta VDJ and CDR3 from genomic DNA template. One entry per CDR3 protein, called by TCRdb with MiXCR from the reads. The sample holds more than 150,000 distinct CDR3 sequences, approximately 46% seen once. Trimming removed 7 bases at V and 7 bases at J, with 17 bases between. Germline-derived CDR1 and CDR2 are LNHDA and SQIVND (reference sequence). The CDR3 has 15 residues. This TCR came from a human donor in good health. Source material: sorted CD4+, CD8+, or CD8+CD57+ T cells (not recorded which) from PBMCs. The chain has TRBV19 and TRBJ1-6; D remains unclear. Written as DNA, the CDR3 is TGTGCCAGTACGGATATCCTAGCGGCCAATTCACCCCTCCACTTT. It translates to CASTDILAANSPLHF.